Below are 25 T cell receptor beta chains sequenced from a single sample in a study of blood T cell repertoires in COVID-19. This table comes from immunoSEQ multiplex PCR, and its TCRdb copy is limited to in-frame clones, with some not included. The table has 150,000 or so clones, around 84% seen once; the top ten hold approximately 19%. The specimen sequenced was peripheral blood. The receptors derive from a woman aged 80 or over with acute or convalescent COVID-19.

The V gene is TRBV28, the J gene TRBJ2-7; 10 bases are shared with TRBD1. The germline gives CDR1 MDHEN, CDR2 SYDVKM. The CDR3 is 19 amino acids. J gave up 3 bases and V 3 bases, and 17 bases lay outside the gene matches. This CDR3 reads CASSLVRGRGQGNIYEQYF. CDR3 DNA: TGTGCCAGCAGTTTGGTACGGGGACGGGGACAGGGGAATATCTACGAGCAGTACTTC.

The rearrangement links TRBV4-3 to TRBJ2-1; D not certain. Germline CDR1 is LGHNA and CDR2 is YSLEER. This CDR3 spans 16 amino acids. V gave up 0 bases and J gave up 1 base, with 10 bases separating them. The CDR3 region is CASSQDVGDSYNEQFF. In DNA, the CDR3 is TGCGCCAGCAGCCAAGATGTGGGCGATTCCTACAATGAGCAGTTCTTC.

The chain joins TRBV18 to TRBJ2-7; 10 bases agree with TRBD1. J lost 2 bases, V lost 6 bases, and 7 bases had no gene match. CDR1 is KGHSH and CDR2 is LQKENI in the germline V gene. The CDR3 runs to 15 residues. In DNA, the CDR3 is TGTGCCAGCTCTAATTCCGGGACAGGGGCCTACGAGCAGTACTTC. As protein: CASSNSGTGAYEQYF.

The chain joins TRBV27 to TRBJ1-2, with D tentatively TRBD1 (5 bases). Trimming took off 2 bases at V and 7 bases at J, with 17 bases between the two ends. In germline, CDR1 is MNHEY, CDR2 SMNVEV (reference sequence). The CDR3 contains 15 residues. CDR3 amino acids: CASSLEGTISGGYTF. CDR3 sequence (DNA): TGTGCCAGCAGTTTAGAGGGGACTATTTCCGGTGGCTACACCTTC.

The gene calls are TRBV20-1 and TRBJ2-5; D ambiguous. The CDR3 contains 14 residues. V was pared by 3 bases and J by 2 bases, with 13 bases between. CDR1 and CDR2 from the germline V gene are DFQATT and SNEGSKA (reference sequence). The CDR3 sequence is CSASLSVFQETQYF. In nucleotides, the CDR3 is TGCAGTGCTAGTTTGTCAGTGTTTCAAGAGACCCAGTACTTC.

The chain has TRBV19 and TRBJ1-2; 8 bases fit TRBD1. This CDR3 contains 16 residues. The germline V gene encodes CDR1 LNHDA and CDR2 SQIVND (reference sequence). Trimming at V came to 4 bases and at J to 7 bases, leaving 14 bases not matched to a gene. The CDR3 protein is CASSRGGQGAAFGYTF. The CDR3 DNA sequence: TGTGCCAGTAGTAGGGGCGGTCAGGGGGCCGCTTTTGGCTACACCTTC.

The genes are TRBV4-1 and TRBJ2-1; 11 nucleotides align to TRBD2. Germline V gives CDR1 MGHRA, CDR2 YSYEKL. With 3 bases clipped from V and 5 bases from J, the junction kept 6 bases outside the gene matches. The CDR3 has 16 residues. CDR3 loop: CASSHPTSGRHNEQFF. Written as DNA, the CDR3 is TGCGCCAGCAGCCACCCTACTAGCGGGAGACACAATGAGCAGTTCTTC.

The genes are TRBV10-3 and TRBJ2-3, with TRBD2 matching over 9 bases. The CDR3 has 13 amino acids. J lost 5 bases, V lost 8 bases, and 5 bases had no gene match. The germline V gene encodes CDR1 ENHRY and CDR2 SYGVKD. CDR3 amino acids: CAIGREGGDTQYF. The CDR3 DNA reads TGTGCCATCGGGCGGGAGGGGGGAGATACGCAGTATTTT.

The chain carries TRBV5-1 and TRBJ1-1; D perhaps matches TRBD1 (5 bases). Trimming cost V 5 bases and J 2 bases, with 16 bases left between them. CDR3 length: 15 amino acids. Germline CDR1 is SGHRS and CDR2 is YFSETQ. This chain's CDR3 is CASRTNGGTNTEAFF. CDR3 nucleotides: TGCGCCAGCAGAACGAACGGAGGGACCAACACTGAAGCTTTCTTT.

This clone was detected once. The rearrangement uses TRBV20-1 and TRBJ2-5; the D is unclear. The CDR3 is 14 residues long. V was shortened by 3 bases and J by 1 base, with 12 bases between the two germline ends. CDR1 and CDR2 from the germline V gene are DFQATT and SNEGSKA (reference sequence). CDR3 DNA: TGCAGTGCTAGTGACCCTCCCCCCCAAGAGACCCAGTACTTC. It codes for CSASDPPPQETQYF.

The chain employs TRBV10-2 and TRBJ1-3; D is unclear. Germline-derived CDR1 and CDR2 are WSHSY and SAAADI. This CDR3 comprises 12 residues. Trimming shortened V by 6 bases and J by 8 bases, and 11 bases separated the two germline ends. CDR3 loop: CASSGFSYTIYF. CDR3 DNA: TGCGCCAGCAGCGGGTTTAGCTACACCATATATTTT.

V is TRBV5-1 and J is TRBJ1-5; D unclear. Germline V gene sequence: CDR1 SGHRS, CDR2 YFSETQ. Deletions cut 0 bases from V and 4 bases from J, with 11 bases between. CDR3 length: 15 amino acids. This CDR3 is CASSLGGFGNQPQHF. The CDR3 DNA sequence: TGCGCCAGCAGCTTGGGCGGTTTTGGAAATCAGCCCCAGCATTTT.

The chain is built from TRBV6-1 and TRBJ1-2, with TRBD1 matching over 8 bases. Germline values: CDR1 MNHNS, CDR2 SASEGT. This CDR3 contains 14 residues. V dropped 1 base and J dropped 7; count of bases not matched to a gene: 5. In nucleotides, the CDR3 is TGTGCCAGCAGTGAAGTAGAGGACAGGGCTGGCTACACCTTC. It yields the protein CASSEVEDRAGYTF.

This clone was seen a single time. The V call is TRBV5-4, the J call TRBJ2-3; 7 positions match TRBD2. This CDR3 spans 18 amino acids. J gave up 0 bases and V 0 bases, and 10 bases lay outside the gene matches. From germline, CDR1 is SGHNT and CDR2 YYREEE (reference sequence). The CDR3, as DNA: TGTGCCAGCAGCTTGGAGGCTAGCGGCCCCACTAGCACAGATACGCAGTATTTT. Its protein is CASSLEASGPTSTDTQYF.

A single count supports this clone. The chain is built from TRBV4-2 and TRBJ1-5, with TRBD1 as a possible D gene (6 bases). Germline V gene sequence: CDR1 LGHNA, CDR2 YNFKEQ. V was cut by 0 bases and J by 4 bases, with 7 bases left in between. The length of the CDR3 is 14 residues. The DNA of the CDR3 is TGTGCCAGCAGCCAAGACAGGGGTAATCAGCCCCAGCATTTT. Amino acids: CASSQDRGNQPQHF.

The CDR3 bases are TGTGCCAGCAGCCTAGTCAGCGGGAGGGGGCGCGAGCAGTACTTC. Its protein product is CASSLVSGRGREQYF. The rearrangement uses TRBV7-2 and TRBJ2-7; 10 bases map to TRBD2. The CDR3 loop spans 15 amino acids. Trimming at V came to 5 bases and at J to 6 bases, leaving 10 bases not matched to a gene. Germline lookup yields CDR1 SGHTA and CDR2 FQGNSA.

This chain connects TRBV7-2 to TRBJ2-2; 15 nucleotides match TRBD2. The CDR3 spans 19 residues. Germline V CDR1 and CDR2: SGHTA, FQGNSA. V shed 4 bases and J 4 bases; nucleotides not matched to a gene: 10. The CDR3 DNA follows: TGTGCCAGCAGCTCAAGGACTAGCGGGAGGGTTCCGACCACCGGGGAGCTGTTTTTT. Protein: CASSSRTSGRVPTTGELFF. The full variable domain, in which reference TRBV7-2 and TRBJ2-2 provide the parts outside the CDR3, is GAGVSQSPSNKVTEKGKDVELRCDPISGHTALYWYRQSLGQGLEFLIYFQGNSAPDKSGLPSDRFSAERTGGSVSTLTIQRTQQEDSAVYLCASSSRTSGRVPTTGELFFGEGSRLTVL.

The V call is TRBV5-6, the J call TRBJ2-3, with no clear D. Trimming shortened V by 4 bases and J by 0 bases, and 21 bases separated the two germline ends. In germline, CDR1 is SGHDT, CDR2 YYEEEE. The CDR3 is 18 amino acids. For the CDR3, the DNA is TGTGCCAGCAGCCCTATGAGGTCACGGCGCGGTAGCACAGATACGCAGTATTTT. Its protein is CASSPMRSRRGSTDTQYF.

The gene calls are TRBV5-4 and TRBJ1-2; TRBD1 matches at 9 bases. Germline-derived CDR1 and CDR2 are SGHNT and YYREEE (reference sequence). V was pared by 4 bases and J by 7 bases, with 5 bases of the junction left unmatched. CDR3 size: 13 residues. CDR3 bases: TGTGCCAGCAGCCAGGGACAGGGCGGTGGCTACACCTTC. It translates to CASSQGQGGGYTF.

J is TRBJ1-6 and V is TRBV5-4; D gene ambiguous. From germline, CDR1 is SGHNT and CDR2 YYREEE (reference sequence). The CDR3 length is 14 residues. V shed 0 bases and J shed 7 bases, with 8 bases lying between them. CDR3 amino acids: CASSLERENSPLHF. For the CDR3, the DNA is TGTGCCAGCAGCTTGGAGAGGGAAAATTCACCCCTCCACTTT.

The CDR3 is CASRPKATGGQYEQYF. The CDR3 bases are TGTGCCAGCAGACCTAAAGCGACAGGGGGACAGTACGAGCAGTACTTC. V is TRBV6-2 or TRBV6-3 and J is TRBJ2-7; 9 positions agree with TRBD1. Trimming cost V 6 bases and J 4 bases; bases outside gene matches: 13. Germline CDR1 MNHEY, CDR2 SVGEGT. The CDR3 is 16 residues long.

CDR3 coding DNA: TGTGCCAGCAGCCCGACAGGGTTAACGTCACCCCTCCACTTT. It is translated as CASSPTGLTSPLHF. This chain connects TRBV14 to TRBJ1-6; 7 positions match TRBD1. The CDR3 is 14 residues long. V dropped 4 bases and J dropped 10; count of bases not matched to a gene: 7. CDR1 is SGHDN, CDR2 FVKESK, per germline.

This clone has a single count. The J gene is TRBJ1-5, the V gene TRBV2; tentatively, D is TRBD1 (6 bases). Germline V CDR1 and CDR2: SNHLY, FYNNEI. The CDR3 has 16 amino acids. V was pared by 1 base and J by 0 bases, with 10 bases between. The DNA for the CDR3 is TGTGCCAGCAGTGAAGTCGGGGGGCCTAGCAATCAGCCCCAGCATTTT. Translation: CASSEVGGPSNQPQHF.

The CDR3 sequence: CASSLLSGGQETQYF. CDR3 sequence (DNA): TGTGCCAGCAGTTTATTGTCGGGGGGCCAAGAGACCCAGTACTTC. The chain uses TRBV27 and TRBJ2-5; 7 nucleotides align to TRBD2. The ends lost 1 base at V and 1 base at J; junction bases unmatched: 3. This CDR3 comprises 15 residues. From germline, CDR1 is MNHEY and CDR2 SMNVEV (reference sequence).

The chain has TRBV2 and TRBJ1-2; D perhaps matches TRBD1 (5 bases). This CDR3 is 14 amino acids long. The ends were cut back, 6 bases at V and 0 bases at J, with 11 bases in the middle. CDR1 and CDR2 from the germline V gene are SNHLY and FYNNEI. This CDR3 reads CASSGGRTNYGYTF. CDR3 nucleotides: TGTGCCAGCAGCGGGGGACGGACTAACTATGGCTACACCTTC. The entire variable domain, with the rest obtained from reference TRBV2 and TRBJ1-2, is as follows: EPEVTQTPSHQVTQMGQEVILRCVPISNHLYFYWYRQILGQKVEFLVSFYNNEISEKSEIFDDQFSVERPDGSNFTLKIRSTKLEDSAMYFCASSGGRTNYGYTFGSGTRLTVV.